The 8 T cell receptor beta chains given below trace back to one sample, sequenced in a study of blood T cell repertoires in COVID-19. TCRdb keeps only in-frame clones here, not all; method: immunoSEQ multiplex PCR. The table lists 150,000 or so clones, roughly 83% of them singletons. The sample comprised peripheral blood. These receptors all come from a man younger than 30 with active or convalescent COVID-19.

The V and J genes are TRBV19 and TRBJ2-7; D unresolved. This CDR3 is 15 amino acids long. CDR1 is LNHDA, CDR2 SQIVND, per germline (reference sequence). Trimming left V 1 base short and J 0 bases short, with 10 bases between. DNA of the CDR3: TGTGCCAGTAGTATAGGGTCGGTGAGCTCCTACGAGCAGTACTTC. This translates into CASSIGSVSSYEQYF.

This clone was seen a few times. The V and J genes are TRBV29-1 and TRBJ2-1; weak D call: TRBD2 (6 bases). Per germline, CDR1 SQVTM and CDR2 ANQGSEA. This CDR3 has 11 residues. V lost 6 bases, J lost 9 bases, and 12 bases lay in between. The CDR3 loop is CSVLLGGEQFF. CDR3 in DNA: TGCAGCGTCCTGTTGGGGGGTGAGCAGTTCTTC.

The chain recombines TRBV7-2 with TRBJ1-6; D gene uncertain. The CDR3 runs to 12 residues. Trimming pared 5 bases from V and 5 bases from J, leaving 4 bases between. The germline V gene encodes CDR1 SGHTA and CDR2 FQGNSA. The CDR3 spells CASSINNSPLHF. The DNA of the CDR3 is TGTGCCAGCAGCATTAATAATTCACCCCTCCACTTT.

This chain connects TRBV12-3 or TRBV12-4 to TRBJ1-5; D uncertain. Trimming removed 3 bases from V and 7 bases from J, with 10 bases in between. The CDR3 covers 13 residues. The DNA of the CDR3 is TGTGCCAGCAGTTTCCCCCCGGGGCAGCCCCAGCATTTT. Encoded protein: CASSFPPGQPQHF.

J is TRBJ2-1 and V is TRBV6-2 or TRBV6-3, with TRBD2 identical over 10 bases. J was trimmed by 0 bases and V by 5 bases; bases with no gene match: 13. This CDR3 is 19 amino acids long. Germline V lookup: CDR1 MNHEY, CDR2 SVGEGT. CDR3 loop: CASSNDADQREGSYNEQFF. The CDR3 nucleotides are TGTGCCAGCAGTAATGACGCCGACCAGCGGGAGGGCTCCTACAATGAGCAGTTCTTC.

V and J are TRBV5-5 and TRBJ1-4, with D unclear. V was shortened by 5 bases and J by 3 bases, with 8 bases between the two germline ends. The CDR3 length is 13 residues. Germline V CDR1 and CDR2: SGHKS, YYEKEE (reference sequence). The CDR3 DNA follows: TGTGCCAGCAGTCCCCTTCCTAATGAAAAACTGTTTTTT. As protein: CASSPLPNEKLFF.

This sequence joins TRBV30 and TRBJ2-7; the D gene is possibly TRBD1 (5 bases). The CDR3 covers 14 residues. Trimming cost V 5 bases and J 6 bases, with 20 bases left between them. CDR1 GTSNPN and CDR2 SVGIG come from the germline V gene (reference sequence). The CDR3 bases are TGTGCCTGGGCCGATGGGGCAGGGTGGCTCGAGCAGTACTTC. As protein: CAWADGAGWLEQYF.

CDR3 DNA sequence: TGTGCCAGCAGTGAAAGGGTGACAGGGGAAAGCGGCACTGAAGCTTTCTTT. Translation gives CASSERVTGESGTEAFF. The chain employs TRBV6-1 and TRBJ1-1, with 8 bases fitting TRBD1. The germline CDR1 and CDR2 sequences are MNHNS and SASEGT. J was trimmed by 4 bases and V by 2 bases; bases with no gene match: 12. The CDR3 is 17 amino acids.